This T cell receptor (beta chain) was observed in a study of T-cell reconstitution after alpha-beta-depleted transplantation in children. This sample's TCRbeta library carried unique molecular identifier barcodes. A single record per CDR3 protein comes from TCRdb applying MiXCR to the PCR reads. In the table there are about 300,000 distinct CDR3 sequences, roughly a tenth of which are singletons. Study-level results: About two months after transplant, alpha-beta T cells reportedly came from several hundred expanded graft clones. T-cell numbers and diversity, one year after transplant, stemmed largely from T cells that were newly produced.

This clonotype was seen ten or more times. Its specificity is unknown. V was trimmed by 2 bases and J by 3 bases, leaving 14 bases between them. This CDR3 has 15 residues. The germline CDR1 and CDR2 sequences are MDHEN and SYDVKM. This clonotype was obtained from a boy younger than two with acute myeloid leukemia, due to receive a stem cell transplant. The material sequenced was PBMCs, taken before TCRalphabeta/CD19-depleted stem cell transplant. The chain uses TRBV28 and TRBJ2-7, with D perhaps TRBD2 (6 bases). The CDR3: CASSLVGTPDYEQYF. Here the CDR3 DNA reads TGTGCCAGCAGTTTAGTCGGGACTCCCGACTACGAGCAGTACTTC.